The source of this T cell receptor beta chain is a study of cytomegalovirus exposure and HLA in healthy donors. Findings and caveats of the study: Earlier analysis yielded a pattern in which most TCR beta V segments were productive about 87% or about 30% of the time. Follow-up analysis later connected one missense variant in DCLRE1C with trimming of TCR beta V- and J-genes. It was reported that TCR beta sequences correctly inferred the HLA-A and HLA-B alleles for most subjects.

This CDR3 has 15 residues. The V segment lost 5 bases and the J segment 5 bases; nucleotides outside the gene matches: 8. The germline CDR1 and CDR2 sequences are SGHNT and YENEEA. As concerns this clone: Its target is unknown.

13 Jbeta primers and 60 Vbeta primers were used for the PCR. TCRdb's copy holds only in-frame clones and misses some; the assay was immunoSEQ multiplex PCR. The sample lists some 110,000 clones, 66% occurring once. The specimen sequenced was PBMCs. The TCR comes from a man aged 18 to 29 in good health and CMV-seronegative. The chain carries TRBV11-3 and TRBJ2-3; 9 bases match TRBD1. The CDR3 DNA follows: TGTGCCAGCAGCCCGGGGACAGGGCTGGAAGATACGCAGTATTTT. It is translated as CASSPGTGLEDTQYF.